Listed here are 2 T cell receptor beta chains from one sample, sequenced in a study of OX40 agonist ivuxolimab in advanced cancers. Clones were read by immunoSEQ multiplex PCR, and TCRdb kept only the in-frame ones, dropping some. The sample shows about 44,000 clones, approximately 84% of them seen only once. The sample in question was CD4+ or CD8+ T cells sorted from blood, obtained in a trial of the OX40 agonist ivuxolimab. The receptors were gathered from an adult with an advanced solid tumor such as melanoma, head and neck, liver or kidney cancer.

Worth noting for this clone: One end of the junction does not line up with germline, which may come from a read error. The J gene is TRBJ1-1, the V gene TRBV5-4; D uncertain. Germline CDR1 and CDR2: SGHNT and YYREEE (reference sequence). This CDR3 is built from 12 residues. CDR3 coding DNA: TGTGCCAGCAGATTGGACTCCACTGAAGCTTTCTTT. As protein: CASRLDSTEAFF.

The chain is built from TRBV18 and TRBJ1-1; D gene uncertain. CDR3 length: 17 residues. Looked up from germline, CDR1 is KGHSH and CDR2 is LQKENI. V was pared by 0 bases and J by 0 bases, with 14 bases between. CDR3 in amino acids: CASSPPGRKNMNTEAFF. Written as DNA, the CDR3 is TGTGCCAGCTCACCACCAGGTAGAAAAAACATGAACACTGAAGCTTTCTTT.